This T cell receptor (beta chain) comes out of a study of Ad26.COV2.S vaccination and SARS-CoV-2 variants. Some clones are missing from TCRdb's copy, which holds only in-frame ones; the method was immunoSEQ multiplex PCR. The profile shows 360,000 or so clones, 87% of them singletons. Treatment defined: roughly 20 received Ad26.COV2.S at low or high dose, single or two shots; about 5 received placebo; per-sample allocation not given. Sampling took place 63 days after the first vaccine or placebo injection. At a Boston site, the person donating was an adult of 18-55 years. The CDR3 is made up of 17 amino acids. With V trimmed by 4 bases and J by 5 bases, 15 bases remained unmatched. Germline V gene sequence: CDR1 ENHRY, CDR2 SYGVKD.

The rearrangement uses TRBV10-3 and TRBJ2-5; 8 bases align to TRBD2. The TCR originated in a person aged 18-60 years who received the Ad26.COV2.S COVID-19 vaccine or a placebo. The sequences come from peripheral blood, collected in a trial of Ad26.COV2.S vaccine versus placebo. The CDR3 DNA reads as TGTGCCATCAGTGGGTCCAGCGGGGGACCCACTTCGGAGACCCAGTACTTC. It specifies CAISGSSGGPTSETQYF.